This T cell receptor beta chain was sequenced for a study of T-cell memory formation after mild COVID-19. Trimming at V came to 3 bases and at J to 15 bases, leaving 5 bases not matched to a gene. CDR3 length: 13 amino acids. Germline CDR1 KGHDR, CDR2 SFDVKD. Findings and limits, study-wide: Whereas later expanders leaned CD4+, clones contracting day 15 to 85 showed a balanced CD4/CD8 makeup. Researchers found some responding clones in pre-infection memory, a sign that cross-reactive memory joined.

The sample holds a few counts of this clonotype. No antigen is known for it. Each CDR3 protein gets one entry after TCRdb re-called the 5' RACE reads with MiXCR. In the table there are more than 120,000 distinct CDR3 sequences, under 7% of which are singletons. This receptor was identified in an adult woman who had mild COVID-19 (a few samples of this study predate the infection). Cell type and time point are not known. Sequencing was carried out using PBMCs or a T cell subset sorted from them (not recorded which). The V call is TRBV24-1, the J call TRBJ2-1; 12 bases match TRBD2. The DNA of the CDR3 is TGTGCCACCAGTGATCCAGGACTAGCGGGACGGTTCTTC. Residues: CATSDPGLAGRFF.